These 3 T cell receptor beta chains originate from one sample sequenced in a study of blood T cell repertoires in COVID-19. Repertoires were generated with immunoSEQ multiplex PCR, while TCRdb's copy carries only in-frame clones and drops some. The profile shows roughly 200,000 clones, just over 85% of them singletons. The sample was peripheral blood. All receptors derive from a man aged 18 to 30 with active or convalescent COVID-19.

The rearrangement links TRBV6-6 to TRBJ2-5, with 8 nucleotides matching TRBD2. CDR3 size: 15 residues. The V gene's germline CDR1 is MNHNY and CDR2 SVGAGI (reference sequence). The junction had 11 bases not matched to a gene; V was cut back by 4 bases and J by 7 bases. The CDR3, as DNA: TGTGCCAGCAGTTCGGGACTAGATGTGCCCCTGACCCAGTACTTC. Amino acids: CASSSGLDVPLTQYF.

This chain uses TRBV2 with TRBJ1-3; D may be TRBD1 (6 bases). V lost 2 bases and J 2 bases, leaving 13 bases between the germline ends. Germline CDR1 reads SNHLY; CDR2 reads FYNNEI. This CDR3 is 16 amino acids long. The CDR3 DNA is TGTGCCAGCAGTGAACAGGGGAGCTTAGCTGGAAACACCATATATTTT. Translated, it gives CASSEQGSLAGNTIYF.

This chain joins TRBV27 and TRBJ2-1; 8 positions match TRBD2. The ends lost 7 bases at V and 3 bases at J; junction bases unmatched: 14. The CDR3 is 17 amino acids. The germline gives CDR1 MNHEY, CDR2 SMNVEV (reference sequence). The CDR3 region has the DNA TGTGCCAGCAACTTCTTCATGCGGGCGGGAGGCTACAATGAGCAGTTCTTC. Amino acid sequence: CASNFFMRAGGYNEQFF.